A single sample gave rise to the 8 T cell receptor beta chains below, sequenced in a study of cytomegalovirus exposure and HLA in healthy donors. PCR was performed using 60 Vbeta and 13 Jbeta primers. Profiled with immunoSEQ multiplex PCR; TCRdb holds only in-frame clones, not every one. The table records over 150,000 clones, about two thirds of them present only once. What was sequenced was PBMCs. The receptor source for this set is a woman younger than 45 in good health and CMV-seronegative.

The chain has TRBV7-6 and TRBJ1-2; TRBD1 agrees at 10 bases. J was trimmed by 4 bases and V by 5 bases; bases with no gene match: 7. Per the germline V gene, CDR1 is SGHVS and CDR2 is FNYEAQ. CDR3 length: 15 amino acids. Here the CDR3 DNA reads TGTGCCAGCAGCCTCGGACAGGGGGACGGCTATGGCTACACCTTC. Translating it yields CASSLGQGDGYGYTF.

This clone was observed a handful of times. The chain's CDR3 is CASSAHEGGQPQHF. The CDR3 nucleotides read TGTGCCAGCAGCGCCCACGAGGGCGGACAGCCCCAGCATTTT. The rearrangement joins TRBV9 to TRBJ1-5, with no clear D. Germline V CDR1 and CDR2: SGDLS, YYNGEE. CDR3 length: 14 amino acids. The V gene lost 3 bases and the J gene lost 7 bases, with 14 bases spanning the gap.

The rearrangement uses TRBV18 and TRBJ2-1, with D tentatively TRBD2 (6 bases). V was shortened by 3 bases and J by 7 bases, with 16 bases between the two germline ends. This CDR3 contains 15 residues. Germline V gives CDR1 KGHSH, CDR2 LQKENI. Here the CDR3 reads CASSPRDSSANEQFF. The DNA for the CDR3 is TGTGCCAGCTCACCCCGGGACTCCTCGGCAAATGAGCAGTTCTTC. Full variable domain (remainder filled in from reference TRBV18 and TRBJ2-1): NAGVMQNPRHLVRRRGQEARLRCSPMKGHSHVYWYRQLPEEGLKFMVYLQKENIIDESGMPKERFSAEFPKEGPSILRIQQVVRGDSAAYFCASSPRDSSANEQFFGPGTRLTVL.

The CDR3 region has the DNA TGTGCCAGCACCGCGGGGTACTACCAAGAGACCCAGTACTTC. The encoded protein is CASTAGYYQETQYF. The chain has TRBV7-2 and TRBJ2-5; perhaps TRBD2 as D (6 bases). The CDR3 sequence is 14 residues long. Germline CDR1 is SGHTA and CDR2 is FQGNSA. V lost 7 bases, J lost 0 bases, and 12 bases lay in between.

The chain joins TRBV4-3 to TRBJ1-5; no clear D gene. Germline V gene data show CDR1 as LGHNA and CDR2 as YSLEER. The CDR3 is made up of 19 amino acids. V lost 0 bases, J lost 1 base, and 19 bases lay in between. CDR3 sequence reads: CASSQDVAMEGVSNQPQHF. DNA for the CDR3: TGCGCCAGCAGCCAAGACGTCGCCATGGAGGGTGTGAGCAATCAGCCCCAGCATTTT.

This clone has more than one count but fewer than ten. The chain couples TRBV7-3 to TRBJ2-3; D might be TRBD2 (6 bases). The CDR3 consists of 15 residues. CDR1 and CDR2 from the germline V gene are SGHTA and FQGTGA. The V end was cut by 1 base, the J end by 2 bases, with 10 bases between. CDR3 DNA sequence: TGTGCCAGCAGCTTAATAAGCGGGTCCACAGATACGCAGTATTTT. It specifies CASSLISGSTDTQYF.

The J gene is TRBJ2-3, the V gene TRBV10-1; a weak D match, TRBD2 (5 bases). The CDR3 covers 11 residues. The V gene lost 7 bases and the J gene lost 5 bases, with 7 bases spanning the gap. Germline CDR1 is WNHNN and CDR2 is SYGVQD (reference sequence). The CDR3 region is CASTRVDTQYF. CDR3 nucleotide sequence: TGCGCCAGCACGAGGGTAGATACGCAGTATTTT.

V and J are TRBV5-5 and TRBJ2-2; 8 positions agree with TRBD2. Trimming removed 4 bases from V and 3 bases from J; junction bases left unmatched: 5. CDR3 length: 15 residues. Germline V gene lookup returns CDR1 SGHKS and CDR2 YYEKEE (reference sequence). CDR3 in DNA: TGTGCCAGCAGCCATAGCGGGGATCACACCGGGGAGCTGTTTTTT. Encoded protein: CASSHSGDHTGELFF.